The T cell receptor beta chain described here comes from a study of beta chain features in type 1 diabetes. CD4+ naive, central memory, regulatory and stem cell-like memory cells were sorted via CD45RO/CCR7/CD25/CD127/CD95/CD27. Each population that was sorted was more than 98% pure. Only a few counts were recorded for this clone. Its target is unknown. This CDR3 has 15 residues. Germline V gene lookup returns CDR1 SGHTA and CDR2 FQGNSA. The germline V and J ends were trimmed by 5 bases and 4 bases, with 18 bases remaining between them. Overall study findings and caveats: The study found moderately but significantly shorter TCRB CDR3s in all four CD4+ subsets of Type 1 diabetes patients.

Expressed TCRB transcripts were sequenced after all isolated RNA was converted to cDNA. Sequencing was performed with immunoSEQ multiplex PCR; in TCRdb, only in-frame clones are kept and a portion is missing. This sample has over 150,000 clones, with approximately 7.9% found just once. The sequence was obtained from a man aged 18 to 35 with type 1 diabetes. The sample taken for sequencing was central memory CD4+ T cells from blood. V gene TRBV7-2 combines with J gene TRBJ2-7, with D uncertain. CDR3 loop: CASSAGGASGYEQYF. The CDR3 nucleotides are TGTGCCAGCAGCGCCGGCGGTGCCTCTGGTTACGAGCAGTACTTC.